Below, 28 T cell receptor beta chains from the same sample are listed, as sequenced in a study of blood T cells in healthy people across ages. Primed by a sample-barcoded 5' primer and a J-beta primer mix, a second PCR proceeded for about 7 to 11 cycles. TCRdb processed the 5' RACE reads anew with MiXCR; each CDR3 protein has one entry. The sample includes 1,800,000 or so distinct CDR3 sequences, roughly two fifths of them seen just once. Sequencing input: blood. Source of these receptors: a human donor in good health.

Here the CDR3 DNA reads TGCAGCGCTGTACAGGGGGGCTACGAGCAGTACTTC. This gives the protein CSAVQGGYEQYF. V and J are TRBV29-1 and TRBJ2-5; TRBD1 matches at 8 bases. The closer fit of TRBJ2-7 to the DNA end suggests the J call may be wrong. Germline V gene lookup returns CDR1 SQVTM and CDR2 ANQGSEA. CDR3 length: 12 residues.

This clonotype was detected only once. J is TRBJ1-2 and V is TRBV6-1, with TRBD1 identical over 7 bases. Germline CDR1 and CDR2: MNHNS and SASEGT. The length of the CDR3 is 14 residues. Trimming at V came to 3 bases and at J to 2 bases, leaving 3 bases not matched to a gene. The CDR3, as DNA: TGTGCCAGCAGTGAGATACAGGGGAACTATGGCTACACCTTC. Encoded protein: CASSEIQGNYGYTF.

The sample holds a few counts of this clonotype. V and J are TRBV6-5 and TRBJ1-3; 8 bases fit TRBD1. This CDR3 region has 15 residues. CDR1 MNHEY and CDR2 SVGAGI come from the germline V gene. V gave up 5 bases and J gave up 2 bases; unmatched junction bases: 5. The DNA of the CDR3 is TGTGCCAGCAGTAGAGGACAGGGAGCTGGAAACACCATATATTTT. Encoded protein: CASSRGQGAGNTIYF.

The V and J genes are TRBV12-5 and TRBJ2-3; D gene uncertain. V lost 10 bases and J lost 0, with 8 bases in between. Germline CDR1 is LGHNT and CDR2 is FRNRAP. This CDR3 contains 12 residues. The chain's CDR3 is CATLTSTDTQYF. The CDR3 DNA is TGTGCTACCCTTACTAGCACAGATACGCAGTATTTT.

J is TRBJ1-5 and V is TRBV20-1, with D perhaps matching TRBD1 (5 bases). V gave up 3 bases and J gave up 5 bases, with 8 bases separating them. The CDR3 runs to 12 residues. Germline CDR1 is DFQATT and CDR2 is SNEGSKA (reference sequence). The CDR3 bases are TGCAGTGCTAGTGGGACGGATCAGCCCCAGCATTTT. This sequence encodes CSASGTDQPQHF.

The chain joins TRBV5-6 to TRBJ2-1; 7 nucleotides line up with TRBD1. CDR1 is SGHDT, CDR2 YYEEEE, per germline. The CDR3 totals 15 residues. V gave up 1 base and J gave up 7 bases; unmatched junction bases: 8. The CDR3 nucleotides are TGTGCCAGCAGCTTGTTGACAGGGAACCGAAATGAGCAGTTCTTC. Translated: CASSLLTGNRNEQFF.

In this sample, this clonotype turned up many times. Compared with germline, one end of the junction differs, possibly owing to a read error. The J gene is TRBJ2-5, the V gene TRBV29-1, with 8 bases that match TRBD2. The germline CDR1 and CDR2 sequences are SQVTM and ANQGSEA. The CDR3 spans 15 residues. The CDR3 nucleotides are TGCAGCGTGGAAGGTGGCGGGGGGCCAGGAGAGACCCAGTACTTC. Encoded protein: CSVEGGGGPGETQYF.

The rearrangement links TRBV7-2 to TRBJ2-4, with D unclear. The assigned J gene may be wrong: the sequence end matches TRBJ2-5 better. Looked up from germline, CDR1 is SGHTA and CDR2 is FQGNSA. This CDR3 region has 16 residues. CDR3 bases: TGTGCCAGCAGCTTGGCCCTAATGATAGTTGGGGAGACCCAGTACTTC. Translating gives CASSLALMIVGETQYF.

A few counts support this clonotype. CDR3 nucleotide sequence: TGCGCCAGCAGCTTCATTGGCAGACTCTATGGCTACACCTTC. Translation: CASSFIGRLYGYTF. This chain connects TRBV5-1 to TRBJ1-2; D ambiguous. Germline-derived CDR1 and CDR2 are SGHRS and YFSETQ. Between the trimmed V and J ends, which lost 2 bases and 4 bases, there was a span of 12 bases. The CDR3 loop spans 14 amino acids.

This clonotype was seen ten or more times. V is TRBV5-5 and J is TRBJ1-2; D call uncertain. Trimming stripped 2 bases from V and 1 base from J, with 9 bases between. CDR1 is SGHKS and CDR2 is YYEKEE in the germline V gene (reference sequence). This CDR3 has 14 residues. CDR3 protein: CASSFSGDNYGYTF. CDR3 in DNA: TGTGCCAGCAGCTTTTCCGGAGATAACTATGGCTACACCTTC. Together with reference TRBV5-5 and TRBJ1-2, the CDR3 gives the full variable domain: DAGVTQSPTHLIKTRGQQVTLRCSPISGHKSVSWYQQVLGQGPQFIFQYYEKEERGRGNFPDRFSARQFPNYSSELNVNALLLGDSALYLCASSFSGDNYGYTFGSGTRLTVV.

The chain recombines TRBV6-6 with TRBJ2-1; tentative D call: TRBD1 (6 bases). Germline CDR1 and CDR2: MNHNY and SVGAGI (reference sequence). The CDR3 is made up of 14 amino acids. V lost 2 bases and J lost 4, with 9 bases in between. The CDR3: CASSYDGTYNEQFF. In nucleotides, the CDR3 is TGTGCCAGCAGTTACGACGGGACATACAATGAGCAGTTCTTC.

V is TRBV2 and J is TRBJ2-4, with D possibly being TRBD2 (6 bases). The CDR3 runs to 13 residues. CDR1 is SNHLY, CDR2 FYNNEI, per germline. The V end was cut by 1 base, the J end by 6 bases, with 7 bases between. The CDR3 bases are TGTGCCAGCAGTGAAGACGGGAGAAACATTCAGTACTTC. Encoded protein: CASSEDGRNIQYF.

The chain carries TRBV2 and TRBJ2-1; D assignment may be TRBD1 or TRBD2 (6 bases each). Trimming pared 7 bases from V and 9 bases from J, leaving 16 bases between. This CDR3 is 13 amino acids long. In germline, CDR1 is SNHLY, CDR2 FYNNEI. DNA for the CDR3: TGTGCCAGCAAAGTCGTAGGGGGGAGTGAGCAGTTCTTC. Its translation is CASKVVGGSEQFF.

This clonotype has a handful of counts. The V call is TRBV7-2, the J call TRBJ1-2; TRBD1 aligns across 11 bases. Germline V gives CDR1 SGHTA, CDR2 FQGNSA. The CDR3 consists of 16 residues. The V gene end was trimmed by 1 base and the J gene end by 4 bases; junction bases not matched to a gene: 5. DNA of the CDR3: TGTGCCAGCAGCTTAGGGACAGGGGGCACGGTCTATGGCTACACCTTC. Encoded protein: CASSLGTGGTVYGYTF. Together with reference TRBV7-2 and TRBJ1-2, the CDR3 gives the full variable domain: GAGVSQSPSNKVTEKGKDVELRCDPISGHTALYWYRQSLGQGLEFLIYFQGNSAPDKSGLPSDRFSAERTGGSVSTLTIQRTQQEDSAVYLCASSLGTGGTVYGYTFGSGTRLTVV.

The chain employs TRBV9 and TRBJ2-3; the D gene could be TRBD1 or TRBD2 (5 bases each). There are 15 residues in the CDR3. Germline V gene sequence: CDR1 SGDLS, CDR2 YYNGEE. Trimming removed 2 bases at V and 2 bases at J, with 12 bases between. As DNA, the CDR3 is TGTGCCAGCAGCGTCGCCTTGGGGGACACAGATACGCAGTATTTT. Its protein product is CASSVALGDTDTQYF. The whole variable domain, remainder taken from reference TRBV9 and TRBJ2-3, is DSGVTQTPKHLITATGQRVTLRCSPRSGDLSVYWYQQSLDQGLQFLIQYYNGEERAKGNILERFSAQQFPDLHSELNLSSLELGDSALYFCASSVALGDTDTQYFGPGTRLTVL.

This chain's CDR3 is CASSPGLASYEQFF. CDR3 coding DNA: TGTGCCAGCAGTCCGGGACTAGCTTCGTACGAGCAGTTCTTC. This chain links TRBV12-3 or TRBV12-4 with TRBJ2-1; 9 bases are shared with TRBD2. V lost 5 bases and J lost 10; bases outside the gene matches: 9. This CDR3 has 14 residues.

The CDR3, as DNA: TGCAGCGCCCCTCATCCGGGACTGAATTACGAGCAGTACTTC. As protein: CSAPHPGLNYEQYF. V and J are TRBV29-1 and TRBJ2-7; a weak D match, TRBD2 (6 bases). Germline-derived CDR1 and CDR2 are SQVTM and ANQGSEA. V was shortened by 7 bases and J by 4 bases, with 20 bases between the two germline ends. The CDR3 is 14 amino acids.

V gene TRBV9 combines with J gene TRBJ2-5, with 8 positions matching TRBD2. This CDR3 spans 14 amino acids. V trimming: 4 bases; J trimming: 5 bases; junction bases outside the gene matches: 7. Germline CDR1 is SGDLS and CDR2 is YYNGEE. Written as DNA, the CDR3 is TGTGCCAGCAGCAGGACTAGCCTCGGGGAGACCCAGTACTTC. Protein sequence: CASSRTSLGETQYF.

In this sample, this clonotype turned up many times. The chain has TRBV5-1 and TRBJ1-1; the D is unclear. Germline CDR1 and CDR2: SGHRS and YFSETQ. The CDR3 has 12 residues. V was trimmed by 0 bases and J by 3 bases, leaving 3 bases between them. DNA for the CDR3: TGCGCCAGCAGCTTGGTGGACACTGAAGCTTTCTTT. Protein product: CASSLVDTEAFF.

This clonotype was observed a few times. J is TRBJ1-2 and V is TRBV3-1; 7 positions agree with TRBD1. The CDR3 extends over 17 amino acids. Germline-derived CDR1 and CDR2 are LGHDT and YNNKEL (reference sequence). With V trimmed by 3 bases and J by 3 bases, 13 bases remained unmatched. The CDR3 nucleotides are TGTGCCAGCAGCCATCTAGGGGGCATTCTGACCTACTATGGCTACACCTTC. Amino acids: CASSHLGGILTYYGYTF.

The rearrangement joins TRBV4-3 to TRBJ1-2, with no clear D. The CDR3 length is 13 residues. Germline V lookup: CDR1 LGHNA, CDR2 YSLEER. Trimming removed 1 base at V and 4 bases at J, with 7 bases between. The CDR3 bases are TGCGCCAGCAGCCAAGTAACCGGCTATGGCTACACCTTC. Translating gives CASSQVTGYGYTF.

The J gene is TRBJ2-5, the V gene TRBV4-3; 7 positions agree with TRBD1. CDR1 and CDR2 from the germline V gene are LGHNA and YSLEER. Losses at the gene ends were 0 bases for V and 11 bases for J; bases not matched to a gene: 18. The CDR3 is 17 amino acids. The CDR3 DNA reads TGCGCCAGCAGCCAAGACACCTCACAGGGGCAGCTTGGGGAGCAGTACTTC. This sequence encodes CASSQDTSQGQLGEQYF.

This clonotype was counted at least ten times. The chain employs TRBV12-3 or TRBV12-4 and TRBJ1-2, with a tentative D call TRBD1 (5 bases). V gave up 3 bases and J gave up 7 bases, with 12 bases separating them. The CDR3 is 13 residues long. DNA for the CDR3: TGTGCCAGCAGTTTCTCGGGGGAGGGTGGCTACACCTTC. Protein product: CASSFSGEGGYTF.

This clonotype appeared many times. The chain recombines TRBV7-2 with TRBJ2-7; D remains ambiguous. The length of the CDR3 is 15 residues. The V gene's germline CDR1 is SGHTA and CDR2 FQGNSA. The V end was cut by 2 bases, the J end by 2 bases, with 13 bases between. The CDR3 DNA sequence: TGTGCCAGCAGCTTAAGGTCGGAGAGACCCTACGAGCAGTACTTC. Its protein product is CASSLRSERPYEQYF.

This clonotype appeared a few times. One junction end disagrees with the germline gene, perhaps due to a read error. The chain couples TRBV27 to TRBJ2-3, with 11 bases identical to TRBD1. Germline CDR1 reads MNHEY; CDR2 reads SMNVEV (reference sequence). This CDR3 contains 17 residues. The CDR3 loop reads CAGSTHIGQGATDTQYF. In DNA form, the CDR3 reads TGTGCCGGCAGCACACACATCGGACAGGGGGCCACAGATACGCAGTATTTT.

This clonotype has a handful of counts. The chain joins TRBV20-1 to TRBJ2-1, with a possible D match to TRBD2 (6 bases). The CDR3 runs 14 residues. V lost 5 bases, J lost 4 bases, and 15 bases lay in between. CDR1 is DFQATT, CDR2 SNEGSKA, per germline (reference sequence). CDR3 in amino acids: CSASGTEGYNEQFF. In DNA form, the CDR3 reads TGCAGTGCTTCCGGGACTGAAGGATACAATGAGCAGTTCTTC.

This clonotype was seen a handful of times. This sequence joins TRBV3-1 and TRBJ2-1; unclear D gene. This CDR3 has 17 amino acids. CDR1 LGHDT and CDR2 YNNKEL come from the germline V gene (reference sequence). V lost 1 base, J lost 0 bases, and 13 bases lay in between. This CDR3 reads CASSQGNNLSSYNEQFF. The CDR3, as DNA: TGTGCCAGCAGCCAAGGAAACAACCTCAGCTCCTACAATGAGCAGTTCTTC.

The chain couples TRBV10-3 to TRBJ2-3; tentatively, D is TRBD2 (6 bases). Germline V CDR1 and CDR2: ENHRY, SYGVKD. Trimming stripped 5 bases from V and 5 bases from J, with 11 bases between. This CDR3 is 13 amino acids long. The CDR3 DNA sequence: TGTGCCATCAGTACGGGGACTTTAGATACGCAGTATTTT. This gives the protein CAISTGTLDTQYF.